The clone carrying this TCR beta chain has more than one count but fewer than ten. The entry originates in a study of T cell responses to AZD1222 COVID-19 vaccine. V lost 6 bases to trimming and J lost 5 bases, with 16 bases between them. This CDR3 region has 14 residues. Per the germline V gene, CDR1 is MNHEY and CDR2 is SVGEGT. The repertoire was sequenced with immunoSEQ multiplex PCR; TCRdb's copy has only in-frame clones and lacks some. The sample includes roughly 150,000 clones, roughly 92% of them seen just once. The chain is built from TRBV6-2 or TRBV6-3 and TRBJ2-5, with D uncertain. The clonotype originates from an adult in good health. The sample consisted of peripheral blood, taken on day 0 of AZD1222 vaccination. The CDR3 reads CASSQWSSGETQYF. DNA for the CDR3: TGTGCCAGCAGCCAATGGAGCAGTGGGGAGACCCAGTACTTC.